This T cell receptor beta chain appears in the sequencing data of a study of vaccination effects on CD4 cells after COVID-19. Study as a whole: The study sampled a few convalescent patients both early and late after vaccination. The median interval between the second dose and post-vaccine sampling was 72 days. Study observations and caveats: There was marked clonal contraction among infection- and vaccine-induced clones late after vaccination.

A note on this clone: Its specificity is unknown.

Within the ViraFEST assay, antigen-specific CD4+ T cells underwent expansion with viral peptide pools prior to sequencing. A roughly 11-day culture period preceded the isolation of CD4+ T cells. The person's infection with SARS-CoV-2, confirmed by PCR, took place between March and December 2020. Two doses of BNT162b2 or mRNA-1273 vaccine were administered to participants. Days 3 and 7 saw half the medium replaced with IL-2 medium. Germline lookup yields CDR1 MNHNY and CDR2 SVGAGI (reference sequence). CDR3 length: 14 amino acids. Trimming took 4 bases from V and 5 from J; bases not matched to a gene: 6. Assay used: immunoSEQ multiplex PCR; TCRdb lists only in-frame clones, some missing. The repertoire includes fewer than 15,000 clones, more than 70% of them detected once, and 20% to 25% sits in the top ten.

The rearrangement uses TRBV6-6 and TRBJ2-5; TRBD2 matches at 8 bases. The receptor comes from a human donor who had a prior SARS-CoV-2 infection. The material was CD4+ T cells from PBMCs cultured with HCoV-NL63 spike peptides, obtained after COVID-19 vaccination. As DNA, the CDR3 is TGTGCCAGCAGTTTCAGCGGGAGCGGGGAGACCCAGTACTTC. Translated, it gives CASSFSGSGETQYF.